The clone carrying this T cell receptor beta chain was seen just once. Per the original methods: How many nucleated cells were present was estimated from reference gene primer amplification. This table comes from immunoSEQ multiplex PCR, and its TCRdb copy is limited to in-frame clones, with some not included. D and trimming come from the DNA, and the V and J calls and clone size come from that table. The sample has around 280,000 clones; approximately 86% are singletons. CDR3 length: 14 residues. CDR1 KGHSH and CDR2 LQKENI come from the germline V gene. Trimming removed 6 bases at V and 6 bases at J, with 17 bases between. The data belong to a study of blood T cell repertoires in COVID-19. Study-wide background: Samples taken during acute and convalescent COVID-19 were collected in the United States, Italy and Spain.

This clonotype originated in a man between 65 and 80 years old with acute or convalescent COVID-19. The chain has TRBV18 and TRBJ1-1; no clear D. The specimen was peripheral blood. The CDR3 loop reads CASSPTSAQAEAFF. The CDR3, as DNA: TGTGCCAGCTCCCCAACCTCTGCGCAAGCTGAAGCTTTCTTT.